These 25 T cell receptor beta chains were all obtained from the same sample, sequenced in a study of blood T cell repertoires in COVID-19. Here immunoSEQ multiplex PCR was the method, and the copy in TCRdb shows in-frame clones only, minus some. The data contain tens of thousands of clones, roughly 90% of them singletons. The sequenced sample was peripheral blood. All receptors come from a man between 60 and 75 years old with active or convalescent COVID-19.

The V and J genes are TRBV19 and TRBJ2-2; D perhaps matches TRBD2 (5 bases). Germline V gives CDR1 LNHDA, CDR2 SQIVND (reference sequence). This CDR3 region has 15 residues. V gave up 5 bases and J gave up 1 base, with 11 bases separating them. The DNA of the CDR3 is TGTGCCAGTAGTGTAAGCGGAGGGAACACCGGGGAGCTGTTTTTT. Translating gives CASSVSGGNTGELFF.

The DNA of the CDR3 is TGCGCCAGCAGCCAACACGGGACAGTACAAGAGACCCAGTACTTC. Translating it yields CASSQHGTVQETQYF. The J gene is TRBJ2-5, the V gene TRBV4-1; 7 bases match TRBD1. Germline assignment: CDR1 MGHRA and CDR2 YSYEKL. The CDR3 is 15 residues long. J lost 2 bases, V lost 2 bases, and 5 bases had no gene match.

This chain links TRBV14 with TRBJ1-6; the D is unclear. Germline V gene lookup returns CDR1 SGHDN and CDR2 FVKESK. The CDR3 is 15 residues long. Trimming removed 5 bases at V and 7 bases at J, with 15 bases between. The CDR3 loop reads CASSSTTGRNSPLHF. DNA of the CDR3: TGTGCCAGCAGCTCGACCACCGGGAGGAATTCACCCCTCCACTTT.

This clone was counted between two and nine times. The chain couples TRBV23-1 to TRBJ2-2; 9 bases are shared with TRBD1. TRBV23-1 is flagged as an ORF with uncertain function. The trim removed 5 bases at V and 4 bases at J, leaving 11 bases unmatched. The CDR3 is 17 residues long. The CDR3: CASSAEPGQGRTGELFF. CDR3 nucleotide sequence: TGCGCCAGCAGTGCTGAACCGGGACAGGGCCGCACCGGGGAGCTGTTTTTT.

The chain is built from TRBV30 and TRBJ2-1, with TRBD2 matching 8 bases. The CDR3 loop spans 15 amino acids. Per the germline V gene, CDR1 is GTSNPN and CDR2 is SVGIG (reference sequence). Losses at the gene ends were 0 bases for V and 9 bases for J; bases not matched to a gene: 10. This chain's CDR3 is CAWSVRGSGKREQFF. In DNA, the CDR3 is TGTGCCTGGAGTGTACGGGGTAGCGGGAAACGTGAGCAGTTCTTC.

The rearrangement uses TRBV5-6 and TRBJ1-2, with TRBD1 as a possible D gene (5 bases). The CDR3 is 14 amino acids. CDR1 SGHDT and CDR2 YYEEEE come from the germline V gene. With 4 bases removed from V and 4 bases from J, the gap between germline ends came to 14 bases. The DNA of the CDR3 is TGTGCCAGCAGCCCCAACCAGGGTACCTATGGCTACACCTTC. Its translation: CASSPNQGTYGYTF.

V and J are TRBV2 and TRBJ1-5, with 8 bases matching TRBD1. Losses at the gene ends were 9 bases for V and 6 bases for J; bases not matched to a gene: 7. The CDR3 totals 13 residues. CDR1 is SNHLY, CDR2 FYNNEI, per germline. CDR3 sequence: CASMDREGQPQHF. DNA of the CDR3: TGTGCCAGTATGGACAGGGAAGGTCAGCCCCAGCATTTT.

The J gene is TRBJ1-1, the V gene TRBV6-5; TRBD1 agrees at 7 bases. The CDR3 is 15 residues long. Trimming at V came to 0 bases and at J to 1 base, leaving 2 bases not matched to a gene. Germline V gene lookup returns CDR1 MNHEY and CDR2 SVGAGI. The CDR3 loop reads CASSYSGTENTEAFF. CDR3 DNA sequence: TGTGCCAGCAGTTACTCAGGGACAGAGAACACTGAAGCTTTCTTT.

V gene TRBV5-1 combines with J gene TRBJ1-4; no clear D. Germline assignment: CDR1 SGHRS and CDR2 YFSETQ. There are 16 residues in the CDR3. The V end was cut by 0 bases, the J end by 0 bases, with 9 bases between. This CDR3 reads CASSLAGEATNEKLFF. The CDR3 coding sequence is TGCGCCAGCAGCTTGGCCGGGGAAGCAACTAATGAAAAACTGTTTTTT.

The chain links TRBV6-6 to TRBJ1-1, with TRBD1 identical over 7 bases. Trimming took 6 bases from V and 3 from J; bases not matched to a gene: 7. CDR1 is MNHNY and CDR2 is SVGAGI in the germline V gene (reference sequence). There are 14 residues in the CDR3. CDR3 in DNA: TGTGCCAGCAGAATACCCACAGGGGACACTGAAGCTTTCTTT. Its translation is CASRIPTGDTEAFF.

This clone was counted a few times. The chain carries TRBV9 and TRBJ2-1; 12 nucleotides agree with TRBD2. The CDR3 sequence is 18 residues long. Per the germline V gene, CDR1 is SGDLS and CDR2 is YYNGEE. V was pared by 0 bases and J by 8 bases, with 12 bases of the junction left unmatched. The CDR3 nucleotides are TGTGCCAGCAGCGTAGGCCCACTAGCGGGAGGCCCAAGGGATGAGCAGTTCTTC. Translated, it gives CASSVGPLAGGPRDEQFF.

The chain combines TRBV5-1 with TRBJ1-1, with a weak D call TRBD1 (6 bases). Germline V CDR1 and CDR2: SGHRS, YFSETQ. The CDR3 length is 16 residues. The V gene lost 3 bases and the J gene lost 3 bases, with 18 bases spanning the gap. In DNA form, the CDR3 reads TGCGCCAGCAGCTCCACCCTACAGGGTGGGGACACTGAAGCTTTCTTT. Its translation: CASSSTLQGGDTEAFF.

The chain joins TRBV6-2 or TRBV6-3 to TRBJ2-3; 11 bases are a match to TRBD2. The J segment lost 5 bases and the V segment lost 4 bases, leaving 14 bases of the junction unmatched. The germline V gene encodes CDR1 MNHEY and CDR2 SVGEGT. The CDR3 is 18 residues long. The chain's CDR3 is CASSSLITSGSSGDTQYF. The CDR3, as DNA: TGTGCCAGCAGTTCCCTAATTACTAGCGGGAGTTCGGGAGATACGCAGTATTTT.

This chain joins TRBV12-3 or TRBV12-4 and TRBJ1-4, with no clear D. The CDR3 loop spans 12 amino acids. Between the trimmed V and J ends, which lost 3 bases and 14 bases, there was a span of 13 bases. CDR3 coding DNA: TGTGCCAGCAGTTTGGTGCGAGGGCGCCTGTTTTTT. Translation gives CASSLVRGRLFF.

The gene calls are TRBV7-9 and TRBJ2-1, with D tentatively TRBD2 (5 bases). V dropped 4 bases and J dropped 4 bases, with 14 bases sitting between them. This CDR3 region has 15 residues. Per germline, CDR1 SEHNR and CDR2 FQNEAQ (reference sequence). The CDR3 spells CASSYRMGEYNEQFF. The DNA of the CDR3 is TGTGCCAGCAGCTACCGAATGGGAGAGTACAATGAGCAGTTCTTC.

The chain uses TRBV13 and TRBJ2-7; 8 bases agree with TRBD2. V lost 5 bases to trimming and J lost 2 bases; unmatched junction nucleotides: 8. The CDR3 runs to 15 residues. The V gene's germline CDR1 is PRHDT and CDR2 FYEKMQ (reference sequence). The CDR3 DNA follows: TGTGCCAGCAGCACTACAGGGACTAGTGCCTACGAGCAGTACTTC. It translates to CASSTTGTSAYEQYF.

V usage is TRBV30 and J usage is TRBJ1-2; 11 positions match TRBD1. Trimming removed 8 bases from V and 3 bases from J; junction bases left unmatched: 8. Germline V gene sequence: CDR1 GTSNPN, CDR2 SVGIG (reference sequence). CDR3 length: 14 amino acids. The CDR3 DNA follows: TGTGCCACTCCGGGACAGGGGGGCTACTATGGCTACACCTTC. Protein product: CATPGQGGYYGYTF.

V usage is TRBV30 and J usage is TRBJ2-5; perhaps TRBD1 as D (8 bases). CDR3 length: 12 residues. The ends were cut back, 5 bases at V and 6 bases at J, with 13 bases in the middle. The germline V gene encodes CDR1 GTSNPN and CDR2 SVGIG (reference sequence). For the CDR3, the DNA is TGTGCCTGGTACAGGGGGGGAAAGACCCAGTACTTC. Its protein is CAWYRGGKTQYF.

This clone was picked up a small number of times. The chain recombines TRBV9 with TRBJ2-7; 10 bases match TRBD2. From germline, CDR1 is SGDLS and CDR2 YYNGEE. J lost 4 bases, V lost 3 bases, and 7 bases had no gene match. This CDR3 spans 15 amino acids. The CDR3 reads CASSATGLATYEQYF. The CDR3 DNA sequence: TGTGCCAGCAGCGCGACGGGACTAGCGACTTACGAGCAGTACTTC. The full variable domain, in which reference TRBV9 and TRBJ2-7 provide the parts outside the CDR3, is DSGVTQTPKHLITATGQRVTLRCSPRSGDLSVYWYQQSLDQGLQFLIQYYNGEERAKGNILERFSAQQFPDLHSELNLSSLELGDSALYFCASSATGLATYEQYFGPGTRLTVT.

The V call is TRBV9, the J call TRBJ2-1; TRBD1 matches at 11 bases. The CDR3 loop spans 16 amino acids. Germline-derived CDR1 and CDR2 are SGDLS and YYNGEE. The V and J ends lost 0 bases and 8 bases, in that order; junction bases with no gene match: 7. This CDR3 is CASSVEVGQGVYEQFF. CDR3 bases: TGTGCCAGCAGCGTAGAAGTGGGACAGGGGGTGTATGAGCAGTTCTTC. The variable domain in full, completed from reference TRBV9 and TRBJ2-1, reads DSGVTQTPKHLITATGQRVTLRCSPRSGDLSVYWYQQSLDQGLQFLIQYYNGEERAKGNILERFSAQQFPDLHSELNLSSLELGDSALYFCASSVEVGQGVYEQFFGPGTRLTVL.

The rearrangement links TRBV15 to TRBJ1-5, with 7 bases lining up with TRBD1. V lost 4 bases, J lost 2 bases, and 5 bases stayed unmatched. Germline lookup yields CDR1 LNHNV and CDR2 YYDKDF (reference sequence). This CDR3 spans 15 amino acids. The DNA for the CDR3 is TGTGCCACCAGCATAAACGGACAGGGCAATCAGCCCCAGCATTTT. This gives the protein CATSINGQGNQPQHF.

The chain recombines TRBV4-1 with TRBJ2-1, with 8 bases lining up with TRBD1. V was clipped by 2 bases and J by 4 bases; unmatched bases: 7. The CDR3 sequence is 16 residues long. Germline CDR1 and CDR2: MGHRA and YSYEKL. CDR3 loop: CASSQLPGGAYNEQFF. The CDR3 DNA sequence: TGCGCCAGCAGCCAACTTCCAGGGGGCGCGTACAATGAGCAGTTCTTC.

This chain joins TRBV4-3 and TRBJ1-3; TRBD1 might be the D (6 bases). The germline V gene has CDR1 LGHNA and CDR2 YSLEER. The CDR3 extends over 16 amino acids. V lost 1 base and J lost 1, with 11 bases in between. The CDR3 DNA reads TGCGCCAGCAGCCAAGCCCGGACAGTTTCTGGAAACACCATATATTTT. This encodes CASSQARTVSGNTIYF.

The chain recombines TRBV7-8 with TRBJ1-3; no firm D call. CDR3 size: 17 residues. V shed 1 base and J shed 0 bases, with 13 bases lying between them. Germline lookup yields CDR1 SGHVS and CDR2 FQNEAQ. The DNA of the CDR3 is TGTGCCAGCAGCTTAGGGGTCCGACAATACTCTGGAAACACCATATATTTT. It translates to CASSLGVRQYSGNTIYF.

This chain connects TRBV6-4 to TRBJ2-1; D not certain. V lost 3 bases, J lost 8 bases, and 17 bases lay in between. Germline CDR1 reads MRHNA; CDR2 reads SNTAGT. CDR3 length: 15 residues. The CDR3 DNA follows: TGTGCCAGCAGTGAAAGTGTAGCCAGACCAGATGAGCAGTTCTTC. This encodes CASSESVARPDEQFF.